The 14 T cell receptor beta chains presented below share a single source sample, sequenced in a study of blood T cell repertoires in COVID-19. The protocol was immunoSEQ multiplex PCR, while the TCRdb copy is restricted to in-frame clones and leaves out a portion. The table has a few hundred thousand clones, approximately 90% seen once; the top ten hold approximately 10%. Input material: PBMCs or T cells enriched from blood (not recorded which). These receptors all stem from a woman aged 45-60 years who had recovered from COVID-19.

CDR3 sequence (DNA): TGCGCCAGCAGCCGGGGGGAAGTATACGAGCAGTACTTC. Protein sequence: CASSRGEVYEQYF. The J gene is TRBJ2-7, the V gene TRBV5-1; TRBD2 matches 7 bases. V lost 4 bases and J lost 4; bases outside the gene matches: 5. The CDR3 length is 13 residues. Germline CDR1 SGHRS, CDR2 YFSETQ. The variable domain in full, with the rest retrieved from reference TRBV5-1 and TRBJ2-7, is KAGVTQTPRYLIKTRGQQVTLSCSPISGHRSVSWYQQTPGQGLQFLFEYFSETQRNKGNFPGRFSGRQFSNSRSEMNVSTLELGDSALYLCASSRGEVYEQYFGPGTRLTVT.

This chain connects TRBV27 to TRBJ2-7; D is possibly TRBD1 (6 bases). Germline loops: CDR1 MNHEY, CDR2 SMNVEV (reference sequence). The V and J ends lost 1 base and 3 bases respectively, with 10 bases between them. This CDR3 has 14 amino acids. CDR3 amino acids: CASSLWDKYYEQYF. The DNA of the CDR3 is TGTGCCAGCAGTTTATGGGACAAGTACTACGAGCAGTACTTC.

This chain uses TRBV6-1 with TRBJ2-7; TRBD1 matches at 7 bases. With V trimmed by 1 base and J by 2 bases, 5 bases remained unmatched. CDR1 MNHNS and CDR2 SASEGT come from the germline V gene. The CDR3 length is 15 residues. CDR3: CASSEGQGFAYEQYF. CDR3 DNA: TGTGCCAGCAGTGAAGGACAGGGTTTCGCCTACGAGCAGTACTTC.

This chain connects TRBV2 to TRBJ2-2, with 8 positions matching TRBD2. Germline V gives CDR1 SNHLY, CDR2 FYNNEI. The CDR3 has 16 amino acids. V lost 7 bases and J lost 6; bases outside the gene matches: 13. As DNA, the CDR3 is TGTGCCAGCATTTCGAGCGGGGGCTGGGTCCCCGGGGAGCTGTTTTTT. It is translated as CASISSGGWVPGELFF.

There are a few counts of this clone. The V and J genes are TRBV30 and TRBJ2-7; D is possibly TRBD2 (5 bases). Germline CDR1 and CDR2: GTSNPN and SVGIG (reference sequence). The V end was cut by 4 bases, the J end by 5 bases, with 12 bases between. CDR3 size: 12 residues. The DNA of the CDR3 is TGTGCCTGGAATAAAGAGGGAAACGAGCAGTACTTC. Protein sequence: CAWNKEGNEQYF.

This chain joins TRBV28 and TRBJ1-3; 7 bases agree with TRBD1. The germline CDR1 and CDR2 sequences are MDHEN and SYDVKM. V was pared by 8 bases and J by 2 bases, with 9 bases of the junction left unmatched. This CDR3 has 15 residues. CDR3 loop: CASSTSDRAGNTIYF. The DNA for the CDR3 is TGTGCCAGCTCAACTTCCGACAGGGCTGGAAACACCATATATTTT.

The chain has TRBV5-4 and TRBJ1-1; possibly TRBD1 for D (6 bases). V lost 3 bases, J lost 4 bases, and 16 bases lay in between. The CDR3 covers 15 residues. Germline V CDR1 and CDR2: SGHNT, YYREEE (reference sequence). The DNA for the CDR3 is TGTGCCAGCAGCTCACAGGGACGTGGGGCCACTGAAGCTTTCTTT. Translation: CASSSQGRGATEAFF. Looking up the rest from reference TRBV5-4 and TRBJ1-1 gives the full variable domain: ETGVTQSPTHLIKTRGQQVTLRCSSQSGHNTVSWYQQALGQGPQFIFQYYREEENGRGNFPPRFSGLQFPNYSSELNVNALELDDSALYLCASSSQGRGATEAFFGQGTRLTVV.

The chain has TRBV30 and TRBJ1-6; 7 bases match TRBD1. The CDR3 extends over 15 amino acids. The V gene's germline CDR1 is GTSNPN and CDR2 SVGIG (reference sequence). V lost 0 bases and J lost 5; bases outside the gene matches: 4. The CDR3 DNA sequence: TGTGCCTGGAGTGTCTGGGACAGAGATAATTCACCCCTCCACTTT. It yields the protein CAWSVWDRDNSPLHF.

The gene calls are TRBV7-2 and TRBJ1-5; D is possibly TRBD1 (6 bases). The germline V and J ends were trimmed by 2 bases and 6 bases, with 14 bases remaining between them. This CDR3 comprises 15 residues. CDR1 is SGHTA and CDR2 is FQGNSA in the germline V gene. CDR3 sequence (DNA): TGTGCCAGCAGCTTACAGGACAGCCGGGGTCAGCCCCAGCATTTT. Translation gives CASSLQDSRGQPQHF.

The CDR3 loop is CASSLGVGTAYEQYF. The CDR3 DNA sequence: TGTGCCAGCAGCCTAGGAGTCGGGACAGCGTACGAGCAGTACTTC. This chain links TRBV7-2 with TRBJ2-7; the match to TRBD1 covers 7 bases. CDR3 size: 15 residues. Germline values: CDR1 SGHTA, CDR2 FQGNSA. V lost 5 bases, J lost 4 bases, and 11 bases stayed unmatched.

This sequence joins TRBV7-2 and TRBJ2-2, with TRBD1 matching over 11 bases. The V gene end was trimmed by 5 bases and the J gene end by 4 bases; junction bases not matched to a gene: 3. The CDR3 length is 15 residues. Germline CDR1 is SGHTA and CDR2 is FQGNSA. The DNA of the CDR3 is TGTGCCAGCAGCCTGGGACAGGGGGGCACCGGGGAGCTGTTTTTT. Its translation is CASSLGQGGTGELFF. Full variable domain (missing parts from reference TRBV7-2 and TRBJ2-2): GAGVSQSPSNKVTEKGKDVELRCDPISGHTALYWYRQSLGQGLEFLIYFQGNSAPDKSGLPSDRFSAERTGGSVSTLTIQRTQQEDSAVYLCASSLGQGGTGELFFGEGSRLTVL.

This chain joins TRBV27 and TRBJ2-7, with 9 positions matching TRBD1. The CDR3 has 14 amino acids. CDR1 and CDR2 from the germline V gene are MNHEY and SMNVEV (reference sequence). Losses at the gene ends were 6 bases for V and 2 bases for J; bases not matched to a gene: 5. The CDR3 coding sequence is TGTGCCAGCAGGGAGGGGACAGGGCCCTACGAGCAGTACTTC. Amino acids: CASREGTGPYEQYF.

This clone was counted once. J is TRBJ2-5 and V is TRBV7-6; 8 bases align to TRBD2. This CDR3 comprises 17 residues. Trimming cost V 2 bases and J 4 bases; bases outside gene matches: 12. The germline gives CDR1 SGHVS, CDR2 FNYEAQ. CDR3 amino acids: CASSLRVGAGAPETQYF. CDR3 nucleotide sequence: TGTGCCAGCAGCTTACGGGTTGGAGCGGGGGCCCCAGAGACCCAGTACTTC.

This CDR3 reads CATQPGSSYNSPLHF. The CDR3 bases are TGTGCCACCCAGCCGGGGAGCTCCTATAATTCACCCCTCCACTTT. The V call is TRBV5-4, the J call TRBJ1-6; D is unclear. The length of the CDR3 is 15 residues. Germline V CDR1 and CDR2: SGHNT, YYREEE (reference sequence). Trimming removed 9 bases at V and 0 bases at J, with 13 bases between.